The TCR beta chain described here comes from a study of T cell responses to AZD1222 COVID-19 vaccine. In regard to this clone: Its antigen is unidentified.

The V gene end was trimmed by 7 bases and the J gene end by 8 bases; junction bases not matched to a gene: 3. The CDR3 length is 11 residues. Germline V gives CDR1 MNHEY, CDR2 SMNVEV (reference sequence). General study results and limits: In a largely white British group with more females than males, clonal diversity was possibly underestimated. CD4 TCRs associated with vaccination spanned spike, dominating at 160-218 and 743-854. Baseline seropositivity occurred in only a handful of AZD1222 recipients. Once two AZD1222 doses were given, Spike-specific TCR breadth and depth went up.

Assay: immunoSEQ multiplex PCR; the TCRdb copy retains only in-frame clones and omits some. The sample has about 180,000 clones, 80% to 90% seen once. Sequenced here: peripheral blood, sampled on day 0 of AZD1222 vaccination. The chain links TRBV27 to TRBJ2-3; 7 positions agree with TRBD1. This clonotype was obtained from an adult in good health. This CDR3 is CASTRQGTQYF. The CDR3 nucleotides read TGTGCCAGCACCAGACAGGGTACGCAGTATTTT.